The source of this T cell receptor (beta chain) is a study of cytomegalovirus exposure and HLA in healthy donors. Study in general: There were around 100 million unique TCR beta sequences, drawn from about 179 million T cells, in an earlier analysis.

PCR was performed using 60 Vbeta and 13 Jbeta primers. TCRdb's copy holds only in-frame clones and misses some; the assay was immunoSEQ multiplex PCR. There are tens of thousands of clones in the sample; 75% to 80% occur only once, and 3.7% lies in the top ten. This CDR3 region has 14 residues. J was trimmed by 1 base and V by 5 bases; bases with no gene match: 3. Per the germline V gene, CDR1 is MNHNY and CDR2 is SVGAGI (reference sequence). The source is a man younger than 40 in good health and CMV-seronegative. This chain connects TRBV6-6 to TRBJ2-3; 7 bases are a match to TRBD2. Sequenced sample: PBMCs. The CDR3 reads CASSTSDGTDTQYF. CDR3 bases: TGTGCCAGCAGTACTAGCGATGGCACAGATACGCAGTATTTT.